These 16 T cell receptor beta chains originate from one sample sequenced in a study of T cell repertoires in cytomegalovirus infection. For these receptors, no antigen is known. Each CDR3 protein is one row after TCRdb ran MiXCR on the reads. Of 450,000 to 550,000 distinct CDR3 sequences in the sample, 40% to 50% are singletons; the top ten hold around two fifths. The material was cultured PBMCs, obtained from culture after CMV antigen stimulation. The receptors originated from a human donor in good health (CMV status not recorded). Some clones in this sample may be carry-over from other donors' samples.

With respect to this clonotype: With a much larger clone just one base away, this may be a read error. The V gene is TRBV7-9, the J gene TRBJ2-3; D not certain. The germline V and J ends were trimmed by 5 bases and 9 bases, with 12 bases remaining between them. CDR1 and CDR2 from the germline V gene are SEHNR and FQNEAQ (reference sequence). The CDR3 has 12 residues. In nucleotides, the CDR3 is TGTGCCAGCAGCACGAATGGGATGACGCAGTATTTT. It specifies CASSTNGMTQYF.

This chain joins TRBV11-2 and TRBJ2-1; weak D call: TRBD2 (6 bases). Trimming cost V 5 bases and J 5 bases, with 16 bases left between them. The length of the CDR3 is 15 residues. In germline, CDR1 is SGHAT, CDR2 FQNNGV. As DNA, the CDR3 is TGTGCCAGCAGCCCTGGCCGGGACTTTGACAATGAGCAGTTCTTC. Protein sequence: CASSPGRDFDNEQFF.

This clonotype was counted a few times. The chain uses TRBV6-2 or TRBV6-3 and TRBJ2-5; 14 bases fit TRBD2. V lost 6 bases, J lost 4 bases, and 4 bases stayed unmatched. CDR1 and CDR2 from the germline V gene are MNHEY and SVGEGT. The CDR3 contains 15 residues. CDR3: CASRRLAGGAETQYF. The CDR3 DNA follows: TGTGCCAGCAGAAGACTAGCGGGAGGGGCAGAGACCCAGTACTTC.

This clonotype was counted many times. The chain couples TRBV7-2 to TRBJ2-1; 8 bases line up with TRBD2. The CDR3 length is 16 residues. The V and J ends lost 0 bases and 8 bases, in that order; junction bases with no gene match: 9. CDR1 SGHTA and CDR2 FQGNSA come from the germline V gene. This CDR3 reads CASSLADGLATYEQFF. DNA for the CDR3: TGTGCCAGCAGCTTAGCGGACGGACTAGCAACTTATGAGCAGTTCTTC.

The V call is TRBV12-3 or TRBV12-4, the J call TRBJ2-1, with TRBD1 as a possible D gene (5 bases). CDR3 length: 16 residues. Trimming pared 6 bases from V and 2 bases from J, leaving 17 bases between. DNA of the CDR3: TGTGCCAGCAGCCTGACAGATTTGGGGCCCTACAATGAGCAGTTCTTC. Translating it yields CASSLTDLGPYNEQFF.

This clonotype was detected a few times. This rearrangement joins TRBV10-3 to TRBJ2-7; 7 nucleotides match TRBD2. The CDR3 contains 13 residues. J was trimmed by 2 bases and V by 8 bases; bases with no gene match: 6. Germline V gives CDR1 ENHRY, CDR2 SYGVKD. The CDR3 loop is CAIRGTTTYEQYF. CDR3 nucleotides: TGTGCCATCCGAGGGACTACCACCTACGAGCAGTACTTC.

The gene calls are TRBV7-6 and TRBJ2-5, with 7 bases aligning to TRBD1. The CDR3 sequence is 14 residues long. The J segment lost 2 bases and the V segment lost 5 bases, leaving 5 bases of the junction unmatched. Germline lookup yields CDR1 SGHVS and CDR2 FNYEAQ. The CDR3 bases are TGTGCCAGCAGCCGATGGACAGGTCAAGAGACCCAGTACTTC. This translates into CASSRWTGQETQYF.

This chain connects TRBV20-1 to TRBJ1-6; TRBD1 is a possible D gene (6 bases). The germline V gene has CDR1 DFQATT and CDR2 SNEGSKA (reference sequence). CDR3 length: 15 amino acids. V was pared by 3 bases and J by 9 bases, with 18 bases between. The CDR3 here is CSARGTSTRGSPLHF. Here the CDR3 DNA reads TGCAGTGCTAGGGGGACATCCACTCGCGGTTCACCCCTCCACTTT.

This chain joins TRBV12-3 or TRBV12-4 and TRBJ2-3; 7 bases fit TRBD2. Trimming cost V 4 bases and J 1 base; bases outside gene matches: 2. CDR3 length equals 14 residues. The CDR3, as DNA: TGTGCCAGCAGTTGGGGAGGGGGCACAGATACGCAGTATTTT. It is translated as CASSWGGGTDTQYF.

This clonotype has only a few counts. V usage is TRBV27 and J usage is TRBJ1-2; TRBD1 might be the D (6 bases). Trimming left V 5 bases short and J 8 bases short, with 15 bases between. This CDR3 comprises 13 residues. Germline CDR1 is MNHEY and CDR2 is SMNVEV (reference sequence). The CDR3 bases are TGTGCCAGCAGTCCCGGGACACTTTACGGCTACACCTTC. This gives the protein CASSPGTLYGYTF.

The V gene is TRBV20-1, the J gene TRBJ2-3; 13 positions agree with TRBD2. V shed 6 bases, J shed 2 bases, and the junction held 20 bases outside the gene matches. Germline lookup yields CDR1 DFQATT and CDR2 SNEGSKA (reference sequence). The CDR3 is made up of 20 amino acids. Written as DNA, the CDR3 is TGCAGTGCCACCACCGGACTAGCGGGAGTCGGTGGGGTGGACACAGATACGCAGTATTTT. It translates to CSATTGLAGVGGVDTDTQYF.

This clonotype was recorded many times. J is TRBJ2-3 and V is TRBV12-3 or TRBV12-4, with TRBD2 matching 9 bases. This CDR3 is built from 16 residues. Trimming cost V 3 bases and J 2 bases; bases outside gene matches: 6. The CDR3 DNA sequence: TGTGCCAGCAGTTTCAGGCTAGCGGGGACCACAGATACGCAGTATTTT. Residues: CASSFRLAGTTDTQYF.

This clonotype was observed many times. This sequence joins TRBV7-2 and TRBJ2-2; D may be TRBD2 (6 bases). The CDR3 totals 18 residues. The ends were cut back, 1 base at V and 1 base at J, with 16 bases in the middle. Germline assignment: CDR1 SGHTA and CDR2 FQGNSA. This CDR3 is CASSLVPPGLMNTGELFF. CDR3 coding DNA: TGTGCCAGCAGCTTAGTGCCCCCGGGACTTATGAACACCGGGGAGCTGTTTTTT.

The chain joins TRBV19 to TRBJ1-5; D perhaps matches TRBD1 (6 bases). Germline assignment: CDR1 LNHDA and CDR2 SQIVND (reference sequence). The CDR3 spans 15 residues. The V gene lost 6 bases and the J gene lost 1 base, with 13 bases spanning the gap. CDR3 residues: CASSAYRESNQPQHF. Written as DNA, the CDR3 is TGTGCCAGTAGCGCATACAGGGAGAGCAATCAGCCCCAGCATTTT.

This clonotype has just a few counts. This rearrangement joins TRBV7-2 to TRBJ2-3; tentatively, D is TRBD2 (6 bases). V lost 3 bases to trimming and J lost 5 bases, with 12 bases between them. Germline lookup yields CDR1 SGHTA and CDR2 FQGNSA. The CDR3 is 14 amino acids. In nucleotides, the CDR3 is TGTGCCAGCAGCTTCGCGGGGAGAATAGATACGCAGTATTTT. As protein: CASSFAGRIDTQYF.

This clonotype showed up just a few times. The gene calls are TRBV7-6 and TRBJ2-3, with 7 bases matching TRBD1. The germline gives CDR1 SGHVS, CDR2 FNYEAQ. This CDR3 contains 13 residues. The V and J ends lost 5 bases and 2 bases, in that order; junction bases with no gene match: 1. The CDR3 protein is CASSDRVTDTQYF. CDR3 DNA sequence: TGTGCCAGCAGCGACAGGGTCACAGATACGCAGTATTTT.